Following are 2 T cell receptor beta chains from one sample sequenced in a study of CD8+ T cells in alopecia areata. Sequencing used cDNA as its template, made by extracting RNA and reverse transcribing it. Assay: immunoSEQ multiplex PCR; the TCRdb copy retains only in-frame clones and omits some. The table has more than 200,000 clones, around two fifths seen once. Stated treatment: oral pan-JAK inhibitor, 5-10 mg twice daily. The sequenced sample was CD4+ T cells sorted from blood, obtained around week 37, from a patient treated with tofacitinib. These receptors were taken from a human donor with alopecia areata.

The chain joins TRBV5-1 to TRBJ2-1; D is uncertain. The CDR3 extends over 14 amino acids. Trimming removed 1 base at V and 2 bases at J, with 7 bases between. Germline assignment: CDR1 SGHRS and CDR2 YFSETQ. The CDR3 protein is CASSLLAPYNEQFF. CDR3 nucleotides: TGCGCCAGCAGCTTGTTGGCCCCCTACAATGAGCAGTTCTTC.

The rearrangement links TRBV29-1 to TRBJ2-5; 8 bases align to TRBD2. The J call is uncertain, as TRBJ2-7 better fits the DNA end. The CDR3 sequence is 13 residues long. In germline, CDR1 is SQVTM, CDR2 ANQGSEA. Written as DNA, the CDR3 is TGCAGCGTTCGGATAGCGGGGACCTACGAGCAGTACTTC. The encoded protein is CSVRIAGTYEQYF.